What follows describes a single T cell receptor beta chain. Its matching antigen is unknown. This record belongs to a study of graft-versus-host responses after intestinal transplantation. Study overall: Recipients had transplants, and these were multivisceral, liver-intestinal, or isolated intestinal. After anti-thymocyte globulin induction, recipients took tacrolimus and steroids for around 3 years. Overall study findings and caveats: Association was observed between peak circulating GvH clone levels and early post-transplant HvG declines.

V dropped 5 bases and J dropped 3; count of bases not matched to a gene: 11. The CDR3 is 15 residues long. CDR1 and CDR2 (germline): SGHRS, YFSETQ. TCRdb's table, derived via immunoSEQ multiplex PCR, lists solely in-frame clones and lacks some. The sample includes tens of thousands of clones, roughly nine tenths seen only once; the top ten take approximately 5.1%. J is TRBJ2-7 and V is TRBV5-1; 7 bases are a match to TRBD2. The sample consisted of PBMCs, taken around 95 weeks after intestinal transplant. This receptor was identified in a human patient who received an intestinal transplant, so some T cells may come from the graft donor. The CDR3 spells CASSPGGTGSYEQYF. CDR3 in DNA: TGCGCCAGCAGTCCGGGGGGTACAGGTAGCTACGAGCAGTACTTC.